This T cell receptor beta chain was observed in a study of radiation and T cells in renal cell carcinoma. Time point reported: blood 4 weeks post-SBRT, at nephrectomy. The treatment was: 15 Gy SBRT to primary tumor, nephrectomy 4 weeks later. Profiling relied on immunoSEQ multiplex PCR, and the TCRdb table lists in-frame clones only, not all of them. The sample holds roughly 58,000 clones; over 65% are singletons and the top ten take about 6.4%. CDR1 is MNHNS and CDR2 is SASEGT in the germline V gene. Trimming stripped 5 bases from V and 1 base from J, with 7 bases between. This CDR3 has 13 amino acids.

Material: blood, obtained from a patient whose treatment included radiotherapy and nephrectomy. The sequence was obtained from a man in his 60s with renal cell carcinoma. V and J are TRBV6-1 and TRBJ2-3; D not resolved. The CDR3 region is CASSPPGTDTQYF. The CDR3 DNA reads TGTGCCAGCAGTCCTCCGGGCACAGATACGCAGTATTTT.